This T cell receptor beta chain was identified in a study of T cell changes during pregnancy in multiple sclerosis. This clone appeared once. Profiling relied on immunoSEQ multiplex PCR, and the TCRdb table lists in-frame clones only, not all of them. The sample consists of some 85,000 clones, around 94% of them appearing once. The V and J ends lost 4 bases and 4 bases respectively, with 17 bases between them. Germline V gives CDR1 GTSNPN, CDR2 SVGIG (reference sequence). CDR3 length: 14 residues. The sequences come from peripheral blood, collected in the third trimester of pregnancy. The chain carries TRBV30 and TRBJ2-7; tentative D call: TRBD2 (5 bases). The TCR comes from a female donor with multiple sclerosis, enrolled in a pregnancy study. CDR3 bases: TGTGCCTGGACCTTCCCGGGGTCGGGTTACGAGCAGTACTTC. Translated, it gives CAWTFPGSGYEQYF.